This TCR beta chain stems from a study of T cell responses to AZD1222 COVID-19 vaccine. The data were produced by immunoSEQ multiplex PCR, yet TCRdb's version contains in-frame clones alone and is incomplete. The sample shows 240,000 or so clones, approximately 93% of them seen only once. The CDR3 length is 15 residues. CDR1 is SSHAT and CDR2 is FNYEAQ in the germline V gene (reference sequence). A remark on this clone: Sequence at one end of the junction differs from germline and may be a read error.

The rearrangement uses TRBV7-7 and TRBJ2-3; D uncertain. This TCR was recovered from an adult in good health. The sample here was peripheral blood, taken on day 0 of AZD1222 vaccination. The CDR3, as DNA: TGTGCTAGCAGCTTATCATACAGCCCCACAGATACGCAGTATTTT. Translating it yields CASSLSYSPTDTQYF. Together with reference TRBV7-7 and TRBJ2-3, the CDR3 gives the full variable domain: GAGVSQSPRYKVTKRGQDVTLRCDPISSHATLYWYQQALGQGPEFLTYFNYEAQPDKSGLPSDRFSAERPEGSISTLTIQRTEQRDSAMYRCASSLSYSPTDTQYFGPGTRLTVL.